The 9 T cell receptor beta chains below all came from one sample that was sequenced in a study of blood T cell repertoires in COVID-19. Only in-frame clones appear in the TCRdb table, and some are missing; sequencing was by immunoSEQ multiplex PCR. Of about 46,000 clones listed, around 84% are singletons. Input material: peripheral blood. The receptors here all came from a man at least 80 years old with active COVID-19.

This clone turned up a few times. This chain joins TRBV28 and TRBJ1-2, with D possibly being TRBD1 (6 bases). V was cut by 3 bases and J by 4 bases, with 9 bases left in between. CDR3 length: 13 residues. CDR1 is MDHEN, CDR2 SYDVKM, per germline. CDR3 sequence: CASSFRQAYGYTF. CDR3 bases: TGTGCCAGCAGTTTTAGACAGGCCTATGGCTACACCTTC.

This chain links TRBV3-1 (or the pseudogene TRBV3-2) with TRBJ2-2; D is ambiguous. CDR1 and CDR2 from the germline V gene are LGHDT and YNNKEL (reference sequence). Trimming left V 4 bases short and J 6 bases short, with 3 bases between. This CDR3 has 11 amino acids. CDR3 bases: TGTGCCAGCAGCCTAGCCGGGGAGCTGTTTTTT. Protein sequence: CASSLAGELFF.

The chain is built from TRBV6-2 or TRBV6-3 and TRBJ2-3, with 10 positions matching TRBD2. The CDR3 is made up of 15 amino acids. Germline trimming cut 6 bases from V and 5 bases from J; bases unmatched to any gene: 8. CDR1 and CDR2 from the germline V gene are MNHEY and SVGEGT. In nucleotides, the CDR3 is TGTGCCAGCAGCCGAGCGGGAGGGGGTCAAGATACGCAGTATTTT. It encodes CASSRAGGGQDTQYF.

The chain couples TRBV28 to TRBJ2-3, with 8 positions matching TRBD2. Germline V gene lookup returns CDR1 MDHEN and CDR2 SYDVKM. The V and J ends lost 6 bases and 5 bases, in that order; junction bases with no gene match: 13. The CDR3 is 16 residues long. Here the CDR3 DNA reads TGTGCCAGCAGATCACTAGCGGTCATGGGGGTAGATACGCAGTATTTT. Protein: CASRSLAVMGVDTQYF. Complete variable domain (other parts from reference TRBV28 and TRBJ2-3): DVKVTQSSRYLVKRTGEKVFLECVQDMDHENMFWYRQDPGLGLRLIYFSYDVKMKEKGDIPEGYSVSREKKERFSLILESASTNQTSMYLCASRSLAVMGVDTQYFGPGTRLTVL.

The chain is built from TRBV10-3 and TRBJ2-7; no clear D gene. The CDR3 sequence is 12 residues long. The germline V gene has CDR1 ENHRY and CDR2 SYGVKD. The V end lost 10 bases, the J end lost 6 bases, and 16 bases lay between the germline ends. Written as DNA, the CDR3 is TGTGCCACGACCGGTGGGCAGGCCGAGCAGTACTTC. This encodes CATTGGQAEQYF.

The CDR3 is CASSLESDRQETQYF. DNA for the CDR3: TGCGCCAGCAGCTTGGAATCTGACAGACAAGAGACCCAGTACTTC. This chain connects TRBV5-1 to TRBJ2-5; weak D call: TRBD1 (5 bases). The ends were cut back, 0 bases at V and 2 bases at J, with 11 bases in the middle. The CDR3 consists of 15 residues. CDR1 SGHRS and CDR2 YFSETQ come from the germline V gene.

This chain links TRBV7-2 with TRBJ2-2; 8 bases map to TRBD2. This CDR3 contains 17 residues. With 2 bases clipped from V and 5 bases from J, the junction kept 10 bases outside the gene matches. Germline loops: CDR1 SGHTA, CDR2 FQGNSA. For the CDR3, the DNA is TGTGCCAGCAGCTTATACGAACTAGCGGTTCAGACCGGGGAGCTGTTTTTT. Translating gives CASSLYELAVQTGELFF.

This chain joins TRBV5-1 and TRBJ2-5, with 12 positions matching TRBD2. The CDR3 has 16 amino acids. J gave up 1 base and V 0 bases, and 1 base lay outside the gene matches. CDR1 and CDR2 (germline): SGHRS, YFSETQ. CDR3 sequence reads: CASSLATSGGQETQYF. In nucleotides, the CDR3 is TGCGCCAGCAGCTTGGCGACTAGCGGGGGCCAAGAGACCCAGTACTTC.

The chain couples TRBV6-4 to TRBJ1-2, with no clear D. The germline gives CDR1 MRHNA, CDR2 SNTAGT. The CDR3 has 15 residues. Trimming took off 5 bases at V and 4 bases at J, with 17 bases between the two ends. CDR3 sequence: CASSPSRLTPYGYTF. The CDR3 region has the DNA TGTGCCAGCAGTCCCTCCCGACTGACCCCCTATGGCTACACCTTC.